These 20 T cell receptor beta chains share one sample of origin, sequenced in a study of Ad26.COV2.S vaccination and SARS-CoV-2 variants. Assay: immunoSEQ multiplex PCR; the TCRdb copy retains only in-frame clones and omits some. The data show about 420,000 clones, with 70% to 90% seen just once and 3.6% held by the top ten. Documented treatment: roughly 18 received Ad26.COV2.S at low or high dose, single or two shots; five or six received placebo; per-sample allocation not given. Sampling was done on day 63 after the first vaccine or placebo injection. The source was peripheral blood, collected in a trial of Ad26.COV2.S vaccine versus placebo. Source of these receptors: a person aged 18-60 years who received the Ad26.COV2.S COVID-19 vaccine or a placebo.

The chain employs TRBV28 and TRBJ2-2, with TRBD1 as a possible D gene (5 bases). In germline, CDR1 is MDHEN, CDR2 SYDVKM. The CDR3 is 16 amino acids. The V and J ends lost 6 bases and 5 bases respectively, with 19 bases between them. In DNA form, the CDR3 reads TGTGCCAGCAGCGCTGGCTCACCGTCAGGGACCGGGGAGCTGTTTTTT. Translating gives CASSAGSPSGTGELFF.

This clone appeared a few times. This chain joins TRBV7-2 and TRBJ2-4; D may be TRBD1 (6 bases). V lost 3 bases to trimming and J lost 2 bases, with 17 bases between them. The CDR3 is 17 amino acids. Germline lookup yields CDR1 SGHTA and CDR2 FQGNSA. This CDR3 reads CASSLLTGTLPKNIQYF. CDR3 nucleotides: TGTGCCAGCAGCTTGCTGACAGGTACCTTACCCAAAAACATTCAGTACTTC. The complete variable domain, with remaining parts taken from reference TRBV7-2 and TRBJ2-4, reads GAGVSQSPSNKVTEKGKDVELRCDPISGHTALYWYRQSLGQGLEFLIYFQGNSAPDKSGLPSDRFSAERTGGSVSTLTIQRTQQEDSAVYLCASSLLTGTLPKNIQYFGAGTRLSVL.

This rearrangement joins TRBV7-8 to TRBJ1-2; no firm D call. Germline-derived CDR1 and CDR2 are SGHVS and FQNEAQ. The CDR3 has 14 amino acids. Trimming stripped 0 bases from V and 6 bases from J, with 11 bases between. The CDR3 spells CASSLAGGGNGYTF. As DNA, the CDR3 is TGTGCCAGCAGCTTAGCTGGCGGCGGGAATGGCTACACCTTC.

The chain links TRBV4-3 to TRBJ2-7; no clear D gene. The CDR3 is 10 amino acids. The germline V gene encodes CDR1 LGHNA and CDR2 YSLEER. Trimming removed 9 bases at V and 7 bases at J, with 10 bases between. The CDR3 nucleotides are TGCGCCAGACCGAAGGCTGAGCAGTACTTC. Amino acids: CARPKAEQYF.

The rearrangement joins TRBV18 to TRBJ1-1; maybe TRBD1 (5 bases). This CDR3 contains 14 residues. V lost 1 base and J 7 bases, leaving 13 bases between the germline ends. CDR1 KGHSH and CDR2 LQKENI come from the germline V gene. The CDR3 here is CASSPRDGHYEAFF. The CDR3 coding sequence is TGTGCCAGCTCACCACGTGACGGACATTATGAAGCTTTCTTT. The full variable domain, in which reference TRBV18 and TRBJ1-1 provide the parts outside the CDR3, is NAGVMQNPRHLVRRRGQEARLRCSPMKGHSHVYWYRQLPEEGLKFMVYLQKENIIDESGMPKERFSAEFPKEGPSILRIQQVVRGDSAAYFCASSPRDGHYEAFFGQGTRLTVV.

This sequence joins TRBV4-1 and TRBJ1-5; 7 bases agree with TRBD1. V shed 2 bases, J shed 4 bases, and the junction held 8 bases outside the gene matches. The CDR3 sequence is 16 residues long. Germline assignment: CDR1 MGHRA and CDR2 YSYEKL. For the CDR3, the DNA is TGCGCCAGCAGCCAACCTCGACAGGGATGGAATCAGCCCCAGCATTTT. Translation: CASSQPRQGWNQPQHF.

This clone occurred once. DNA for the CDR3: TGTGCCGCTTCAACCTGGGGCCCATTGAACATTCAGTACTTC. It translates to CAASTWGPLNIQYF. The chain joins TRBV25-1 to TRBJ2-4; D might be TRBD1 (5 bases). CDR3 length equals 14 residues. The V end was cut by 11 bases, the J end by 7 bases, with 21 bases between. The germline gives CDR1 MGHDK, CDR2 SYGVNS.

The chain recombines TRBV7-2 with TRBJ2-6; D is unclear. Germline V gene lookup returns CDR1 SGHTA and CDR2 FQGNSA. The CDR3 totals 15 residues. V lost 1 base to trimming and J lost 0 bases, with 4 bases between them. Here the CDR3 DNA reads TGTGCCAGCAGCTTAGACCTCTCTGGGGCCAACGTCCTGACTTTC. Translated, it gives CASSLDLSGANVLTF.

The CDR3 coding sequence is TGTGCCAGCAGCTTTGCGGGGGGTAGCACAGATACGCAGTATTTT. This sequence encodes CASSFAGGSTDTQYF. The chain carries TRBV7-9 and TRBJ2-3; 8 bases fit TRBD2. Trimming cost V 3 bases and J 0 bases; bases outside gene matches: 2. The germline V gene has CDR1 SEHNR and CDR2 FQNEAQ (reference sequence). This CDR3 spans 15 amino acids.

The chain carries TRBV4-1 and TRBJ1-2, with TRBD1 identical over 9 bases. After removal of 1 base from V and 2 bases from J, the junction contained 2 bases not matched to a gene. CDR1 is MGHRA and CDR2 is YSYEKL in the germline V gene. CDR3 size: 15 residues. CDR3 sequence reads: CASSQAGQGNYGYTF. The CDR3 coding sequence is TGCGCCAGCAGCCAAGCCGGACAGGGGAACTATGGCTACACCTTC.

The chain has TRBV5-6 and TRBJ1-2; the D is unclear. V was pared by 3 bases and J by 7 bases, with 22 bases between. The CDR3 is 16 amino acids. Germline V CDR1 and CDR2: SGHDT, YYEEEE. The CDR3 protein is CASSYSRTFMNSGYTF. As DNA, the CDR3 is TGTGCCAGCAGCTACTCGAGGACCTTTATGAACAGTGGCTACACCTTC. Based on the CDR3 plus reference TRBV5-6 and TRBJ1-2, the full variable domain is DAGVTQSPTHLIKTRGQQVTLRCSPKSGHDTVSWYQQALGQGPQFIFQYYEEEERQRGNFPDRFSGHQFPNYSSELNVNALLLGDSALYLCASSYSRTFMNSGYTFGSGTRLTVV.

V gene TRBV7-9 combines with J gene TRBJ2-7; 12 nucleotides align to TRBD2. This CDR3 has 14 residues. In germline, CDR1 is SEHNR, CDR2 FQNEAQ (reference sequence). V shed 5 bases and J 5 bases; nucleotides not matched to a gene: 4. CDR3 loop: CASSPGLAGHEQYF. CDR3 nucleotides: TGTGCCAGCAGCCCCGGACTAGCGGGACACGAGCAGTACTTC.

This chain uses TRBV2 with TRBJ2-3, with 11 bases matching TRBD1. This CDR3 spans 15 amino acids. V was pared by 4 bases and J by 5 bases, with 5 bases of the junction left unmatched. Germline-derived CDR1 and CDR2 are SNHLY and FYNNEI. Here the CDR3 DNA reads TGTGCCAGCAGTGCGGACAGGGGGCTTAAAGATACGCAGTATTTT. Residues: CASSADRGLKDTQYF.

The CDR3 loop is CAWSVTEGSEQYF. The CDR3 DNA reads as TGTGCCTGGAGTGTTACTGAGGGCAGCGAGCAGTACTTC. The chain couples TRBV30 to TRBJ2-7; D may be TRBD2 (5 bases). The CDR3 length is 13 residues. The germline gives CDR1 GTSNPN, CDR2 SVGIG (reference sequence). V lost 0 bases, J lost 6 bases, and 12 bases lay in between.

The V call is TRBV5-5, the J call TRBJ1-4; D unclear. The germline V gene encodes CDR1 SGHKS and CDR2 YYEKEE (reference sequence). This CDR3 comprises 15 residues. Trimming took off 0 bases at V and 6 bases at J, with 12 bases between the two ends. The CDR3 loop is CASSLAAGLDEKLFF. CDR3 DNA sequence: TGTGCCAGCAGCTTGGCCGCGGGGTTGGATGAAAAACTGTTTTTT.

V gene TRBV5-5 combines with J gene TRBJ2-7, with D tentatively TRBD1 (5 bases). CDR3 length: 12 residues. V was cut by 0 bases and J by 5 bases, with 6 bases left in between. CDR1 and CDR2 (germline): SGHKS, YYEKEE (reference sequence). The CDR3 spells CASSLAGNEQYF. Written as DNA, the CDR3 is TGTGCCAGCAGCTTGGCAGGGAACGAGCAGTACTTC. Full variable domain (missing parts from reference TRBV5-5 and TRBJ2-7): DAGVTQSPTHLIKTRGQQVTLRCSPISGHKSVSWYQQVLGQGPQFIFQYYEKEERGRGNFPDRFSARQFPNYSSELNVNALLLGDSALYLCASSLAGNEQYFGPGTRLTVT.

The chain joins TRBV3-1 (or the pseudogene TRBV3-2) to TRBJ2-7; TRBD1 matches 7 bases. With 1 base clipped from V and 3 bases from J, the junction kept 12 bases outside the gene matches. CDR3 length equals 17 residues. Germline V gives CDR1 LGHDT, CDR2 YNNKEL (reference sequence). CDR3 region: CASSQGPETGNYYEQYF. As DNA, the CDR3 is TGTGCCAGCAGCCAAGGCCCCGAGACAGGGAATTACTACGAGCAGTACTTC.

The gene calls are TRBV4-1 and TRBJ2-1; 11 positions agree with TRBD1. This CDR3 has 18 amino acids. Losses at the gene ends were 3 bases for V and 0 bases for J; bases not matched to a gene: 7. CDR1 MGHRA and CDR2 YSYEKL come from the germline V gene. The CDR3 DNA is TGCGCCAGCAGCCAGCCCCCGGGGACAGGGGGCTCCTACAATGAGCAGTTCTTC. This encodes CASSQPPGTGGSYNEQFF.

The rearrangement links TRBV5-1 to TRBJ2-3; 9 bases map to TRBD2. With 1 base clipped from V and 6 bases from J, the junction kept 6 bases outside the gene matches. CDR3 length: 15 amino acids. Germline assignment: CDR1 SGHRS and CDR2 YFSETQ. CDR3 sequence reads: CASSLLGGGADTQYF. The CDR3 DNA sequence: TGCGCCAGCAGCTTGCTGGGCGGGGGGGCGGATACGCAGTATTTT.

The chain combines TRBV18 with TRBJ2-5; TRBD1 aligns across 10 bases. J lost 4 bases, V lost 1 base, and 6 bases had no gene match. The CDR3 sequence is 16 residues long. CDR1 KGHSH and CDR2 LQKENI come from the germline V gene. The CDR3 DNA follows: TGTGCCAGCTCACCACGGGACAGGGGAATAGGAGAGACCCAGTACTTC. Protein sequence: CASSPRDRGIGETQYF.